The 19 T cell receptor beta chains below come from one sample, sequenced in a study of blood T cells in healthy people across ages. Together with a sample-barcoded 5' primer, a J-beta primer mix was included in a second PCR lasting roughly 6 to 12 cycles. TCRdb ran MiXCR on the 5' RACE reads and lists one entry per CDR3 protein. The repertoire consists of about 1.8 million distinct CDR3 sequences, with roughly 49% occurring once and the leading ten covering 2.1%. The specimen was blood. Every receptor here comes from a woman aged 40 to 55 in good health.

This clonotype appeared many times. The CDR3 here is CASSGETQYF. The DNA for the CDR3 is TGTGCCAGCAGCGGGGAGACCCAGTACTTC. This chain links TRBV9 with TRBJ2-5, with D hard to call. The CDR3 is 10 amino acids. V was trimmed by 3 bases and J by 5 bases, leaving 2 bases between them. Germline assignment: CDR1 SGDLS and CDR2 YYNGEE.

The rearrangement uses TRBV4-1 and TRBJ2-7; TRBD2 matches at 11 bases. Trimming cost V 3 bases and J 3 bases; bases outside gene matches: 4. The CDR3 runs to 15 residues. The germline CDR1 and CDR2 sequences are MGHRA and YSYEKL. The CDR3 nucleotides are TGCGCCAGCAGCCAGATGGGACTAGCGGACTACGAGCAGTACTTC. Protein sequence: CASSQMGLADYEQYF.

This chain uses TRBV6-2 or TRBV6-3 with TRBJ2-3; D is possibly TRBD2 (5 bases). The germline V and J ends were trimmed by 5 bases and 3 bases, with 18 bases remaining between them. Looked up from germline, CDR1 is MNHEY and CDR2 is SVGEGT. The CDR3 is 16 residues long. The CDR3 loop is CASSPTTTARTDTQYF. The CDR3 DNA reads TGTGCCAGCAGTCCTACGACTACCGCTCGGACAGATACGCAGTATTTT.

The sample holds a few counts of this clonotype. The chain combines TRBV20-1 with TRBJ2-3, with D possibly being TRBD1 or TRBD2 (6 bases each). Per the germline V gene, CDR1 is DFQATT and CDR2 is SNEGSKA (reference sequence). V lost 8 bases and J 4 bases, leaving 13 bases between the germline ends. The CDR3 length is 12 residues. CDR3 DNA sequence: TGCAGTTCCGGGGGCGCCGCAGATACGCAGTATTTT. It codes for CSSGGAADTQYF.

In its sample, this clonotype was seen a few times. The chain joins TRBV20-1 to TRBJ2-7; tentatively, D is TRBD1 (5 bases). The V and J ends lost 8 bases and 3 bases respectively, with 23 bases between them. The CDR3 sequence is 15 residues long. Germline CDR1 DFQATT, CDR2 SNEGSKA (reference sequence). CDR3 loop: CSPLDITSPRYEQYF. The CDR3 DNA is TGCAGTCCGTTGGACATAACGTCGCCCCGCTACGAGCAGTACTTC.

This chain links TRBV5-1 with TRBJ2-1, with 9 bases lining up with TRBD2. After removal of 0 bases from V and 7 bases from J, the junction contained 8 bases not matched to a gene. The CDR3 is made up of 16 amino acids. Germline values: CDR1 SGHRS, CDR2 YFSETQ. The CDR3 nucleotides are TGCGCCAGCAGCTTGGCCGCGACTAGCGGCGTGAATGAGCAGTTCTTC. Translating gives CASSLAATSGVNEQFF.

The chain links TRBV6-2 or TRBV6-3 to TRBJ2-7; 8 nucleotides line up with TRBD1. TRBJ2-5 explains the end of the DNA better; the J call may be wrong. The length of the CDR3 is 15 residues. Germline V gives CDR1 MNHEY, CDR2 SVGEGT. In DNA form, the CDR3 reads TGTGCCAGCAGCCGTGGACAGGGATGGGTGGAGACCCAGTACTTC. As protein: CASSRGQGWVETQYF.

This clonotype was picked up many times. V usage is TRBV4-2 and J usage is TRBJ2-4; 7 positions match TRBD1. Germline CDR1 and CDR2: LGHNA and YNFKEQ. V shed 1 base and J 0 bases; nucleotides not matched to a gene: 6. This CDR3 contains 17 residues. The CDR3 DNA follows: TGTGCCAGCAGCCAAGGGGGGACAGCCTTAGCCAAAAACATTCAGTACTTC. Protein product: CASSQGGTALAKNIQYF.

This clonotype was counted between two and nine times. This chain connects TRBV10-3 to TRBJ2-7; TRBD1 aligns across 11 bases. The CDR3 totals 14 residues. The V and J ends lost 10 bases and 3 bases, in that order; junction bases with no gene match: 8. In germline, CDR1 is ENHRY, CDR2 SYGVKD. As DNA, the CDR3 is TGTGCCACCACACCGGGACAGGGGGTCTACGAGCAGTACTTC. This translates into CATTPGQGVYEQYF.

This clonotype was seen only once. V is TRBV12-3 or TRBV12-4 and J is TRBJ2-1, with no clear D. Trimming took off 3 bases at V and 8 bases at J, with 8 bases between the two ends. The CDR3 is made up of 12 amino acids. The CDR3 reads CASSFESHEQFF. CDR3 sequence (DNA): TGTGCCAGCAGTTTCGAGAGCCATGAGCAGTTCTTC.

The chain carries TRBV7-2 and TRBJ2-3, with D possibly matching TRBD1 (5 bases). CDR1 and CDR2 (germline): SGHTA, FQGNSA. This CDR3 comprises 14 residues. Trimming removed 0 bases from V and 11 bases from J, with 15 bases in between. In DNA form, the CDR3 reads TGTGCCAGCAGCTTAGCGGGTGGTCAGGGCGTGCAGTATTTT. It is translated as CASSLAGGQGVQYF.

V usage is TRBV9 and J usage is TRBJ2-7; 9 nucleotides align to TRBD2. The end of the DNA fits TRBJ2-5 better, so the J call may be wrong. Germline-derived CDR1 and CDR2 are SGDLS and YYNGEE. The CDR3 has 14 amino acids. CDR3 bases: TGTGCCAGCAGCGTACGTAGCGGGGGAGAGACCCAGTACTTC. This encodes CASSVRSGGETQYF.

CDR3 region: CASSTGTVGTTEQFF. CDR3 nucleotide sequence: TGTGCCAGCAGCACCGGGACCGTTGGTACAACTGAGCAGTTCTTC. The J gene is TRBJ2-1, the V gene TRBV9; D possibly matches TRBD1 or TRBD2 (5 bases each). Germline V CDR1 and CDR2: SGDLS, YYNGEE. The CDR3 length is 15 residues. Between the trimmed V and J ends, which lost 4 bases and 9 bases, there was a span of 20 bases.

This clonotype came up a few times. The V call is TRBV6-2 or TRBV6-3, the J call TRBJ2-7; 10 nucleotides match TRBD1. Germline lookup yields CDR1 MNHEY and CDR2 SVGEGT. The trim removed 6 bases at V and 1 base at J, leaving 9 bases unmatched. This CDR3 region has 16 residues. The CDR3 coding sequence is TGTGCCAGCAGGACAATTGGGACAGGGGATTCCTACGAGCAGTACTTC. Amino acids: CASRTIGTGDSYEQYF.

The rearrangement uses TRBV2 and TRBJ1-1; TRBD1 aligns across 9 bases. CDR1 SNHLY and CDR2 FYNNEI come from the germline V gene. The CDR3 runs to 13 residues. J was trimmed by 7 bases and V by 6 bases; bases with no gene match: 6. The CDR3 nucleotides are TGTGCCAGCAGAAAGGACAGGGGATATGAAGCTTTCTTT. It yields the protein CASRKDRGYEAFF.

J is TRBJ2-6 and V is TRBV6-2 or TRBV6-3, with TRBD2 matching 7 bases. Germline CDR1 MNHEY, CDR2 SVGEGT. This CDR3 is built from 17 residues. J gave up 5 bases and V 4 bases, and 11 bases lay outside the gene matches. The CDR3: CASSSPTTGLRANVLTF. DNA of the CDR3: TGTGCCAGCAGTTCCCCCACAACGGGACTAAGGGCCAACGTCCTGACTTTC.

In this sample, this clonotype turned up a few times. V gene TRBV28 combines with J gene TRBJ2-1; 8 bases are a match to TRBD1. V shed 4 bases, J shed 8 bases, and the junction held 10 bases outside the gene matches. Germline-derived CDR1 and CDR2 are MDHEN and SYDVKM. CDR3 length equals 15 residues. This CDR3 reads CASSSRQGFRDEQFF. As DNA, the CDR3 is TGTGCCAGCAGTTCTCGACAGGGGTTTAGGGATGAGCAGTTCTTC. The complete variable domain, with remaining parts taken from reference TRBV28 and TRBJ2-1, reads DVKVTQSSRYLVKRTGEKVFLECVQDMDHENMFWYRQDPGLGLRLIYFSYDVKMKEKGDIPEGYSVSREKKERFSLILESASTNQTSMYLCASSSRQGFRDEQFFGPGTRLTVL.

The chain carries TRBV5-5 and TRBJ2-7; the D gene is possibly TRBD1 (5 bases). V dropped 3 bases and J dropped 0 bases, with 10 bases sitting between them. The CDR3 is 14 amino acids. CDR1 SGHKS and CDR2 YYEKEE come from the germline V gene (reference sequence). CDR3 amino acids: CASSWAGFSYEQYF. Here the CDR3 DNA reads TGTGCCAGCAGCTGGGCAGGGTTCTCCTACGAGCAGTACTTC.

This clonotype turned up a few times. CDR3 in amino acids: CASSRGQQNTEAFF. CDR3 bases: TGCGCCAGCAGCCGAGGACAGCAGAACACTGAAGCTTTCTTT. This chain connects TRBV5-1 to TRBJ1-1, with D perhaps TRBD1 (6 bases). The CDR3 covers 14 residues. From germline, CDR1 is SGHRS and CDR2 YFSETQ. V gave up 4 bases and J gave up 1 base, with 11 bases separating them.